This record looks at one T cell receptor (beta chain) sequence and its context. The sample originates from a study of blood T cell repertoires in COVID-19. In the study overall: Samples of COVID-19 (acute and convalescent) were obtained from the United States, Italy and Spain. T cells, B-cell-depleted T cells, or PBMCs supplied cDNA or gDNA.

One Seattle source followed patients from active infection through their disease course. The method was immunoSEQ multiplex PCR; TCRdb's version includes in-frame clones alone and lacks a portion of them. The sample carries 200,000 to 300,000 clones, around 87% recorded once. CDR3 length: 11 amino acids. Deletions cut 3 bases from V and 14 bases from J, with 8 bases between. The chain recombines TRBV12-3 or TRBV12-4 with TRBJ1-6, with a tentative D call TRBD1 (5 bases). The sequenced material came from peripheral blood. This clonotype was sampled from a woman aged 55 to 70 with COVID-19, enrolled during active disease. The CDR3 coding sequence is TGTGCCAGCAGTTTGGGGGGAACCCTCCACTTT. Translating it yields CASSLGGTLHF.